What follows are 15 T cell receptor beta chains derived from one specimen sequenced in a study of T-cell reconstitution after alpha-beta-depleted transplantation in children. The authors prepared the TCRbeta library with unique molecular identifiers. TCRdb independently ran MiXCR on the PCR reads; one entry per CDR3 protein. The sample lists more than 200,000 distinct CDR3 sequences, roughly a sixth seen once, with about 39% in the top ten. The sequencing used PBMCs, mostly from graft donor cells, collected 360 days after TCRalphabeta/CD19-depleted stem cell transplant. These receptors were taken from a male patient under 10 years old who had a stem cell transplant for acute lymphoblastic leukemia, so the T cells may come from the graft donor.

The chain combines TRBV7-9 with TRBJ1-6, with 7 nucleotides matching TRBD1. CDR3 length equals 14 residues. Germline CDR1 is SEHNR and CDR2 is FQNEAQ (reference sequence). With 5 bases clipped from V and 10 bases from J, the junction kept 8 bases outside the gene matches. CDR3 in amino acids: CASSPQGSESPLHF. In nucleotides, the CDR3 is TGTGCCAGCAGCCCACAGGGGAGTGAATCACCCCTCCACTTT. The variable domain in full, completed from reference TRBV7-9 and TRBJ1-6, reads DTGVSQNPRHKITKRGQNVTFRCDPISEHNRLYWYRQTLGQGPEFLTYFQNEAQLEKSRLLSDRFSAERPKGSFSTLEIQRTEQGDSAMYLCASSPQGSESPLHFGNGTRLTVT.

V is TRBV13 and J is TRBJ2-7; possible D gene TRBD2, 8 bases. The V gene lost 5 bases and the J gene lost 1 base, with 18 bases spanning the gap. The CDR3 covers 16 residues. Per the germline V gene, CDR1 is PRHDT and CDR2 is FYEKMQ (reference sequence). The CDR3 reads CASSPQGGGGSYEQYF. CDR3 DNA sequence: TGTGCCAGCAGCCCCCAGGGGGGCGGGGGGTCCTACGAGCAGTACTTC.

This clonotype showed up many times. This sequence joins TRBV7-9 and TRBJ2-4, with D perhaps TRBD2 (5 bases). V lost 4 bases, J lost 9 bases, and 16 bases lay in between. Germline assignment: CDR1 SEHNR and CDR2 FQNEAQ (reference sequence). The CDR3 has 14 residues. The CDR3 nucleotides are TGTGCCAGCAGCTCGATCCCCGGGAATAGCATTCAGTACTTC. The encoded protein is CASSSIPGNSIQYF.

This sequence joins TRBV6-1 and TRBJ2-7, with D uncertain. The CDR3 is 13 amino acids. Germline CDR1 and CDR2: MNHNS and SASEGT. Trimming pared 6 bases from V and 3 bases from J, leaving 12 bases between. CDR3 DNA sequence: TGTGCCAGCAGGATAACAGCAGACTACGAGCAGTACTTC. Translated, it gives CASRITADYEQYF.

This clonotype was observed a handful of times. V gene TRBV7-2 combines with J gene TRBJ2-3; D unclear. Germline V gene lookup returns CDR1 SGHTA and CDR2 FQGNSA. V was clipped by 5 bases and J by 4 bases, with 10 bases between them. This CDR3 contains 13 residues. CDR3 protein: CASSPRPPDTQYF. The CDR3 DNA sequence: TGTGCCAGCAGCCCCCGACCCCCAGATACGCAGTATTTT.

CDR3 in amino acids: CASSLTQGPSYEQYF. CDR3 nucleotides: TGTGCCAGCAGCTTAACGCAGGGCCCTAGCTACGAGCAGTACTTC. The V call is TRBV7-9, the J call TRBJ2-7; a possible D gene is TRBD1 (5 bases). Trimming took off 2 bases at V and 3 bases at J, with 14 bases between the two ends. The length of the CDR3 is 15 residues. Germline lookup yields CDR1 SEHNR and CDR2 FQNEAQ (reference sequence).

This clonotype has more than one count but fewer than ten. This chain connects TRBV21-1 to TRBJ2-7. TRBV21-1 is marked as a pseudogene. This CDR3 has 11 residues. For the CDR3, the DNA is TGTGCCAGCATCGTGCGCGCCGAGCAGTACTTC. Protein sequence: CASIVRAEQYF.

This clonotype appeared a few times. The rearrangement joins TRBV4-3 to TRBJ2-7; either TRBD1 or TRBD2 may supply D (5 bases each). CDR3 size: 13 residues. Germline lookup yields CDR1 LGHNA and CDR2 YSLEER. V gave up 0 bases and J gave up 7 bases, with 10 bases separating them. For the CDR3, the DNA is TGCGCCAGCAGCCAAGAAGGGACCGGAGAGCAGTACTTC. It translates to CASSQEGTGEQYF.

This clonotype was recorded many times. The gene calls are TRBV25-1 and TRBJ2-7; 9 bases align to TRBD1. This CDR3 has 13 residues. V lost 6 bases, J lost 6 bases, and 6 bases stayed unmatched. Germline CDR1 is MGHDK and CDR2 is SYGVNS. In DNA form, the CDR3 reads TGTGCCAGCAGCATCACAGGGGGCGGCGAGCAGTACTTC. Its protein product is CASSITGGGEQYF.

CDR3 residues: CASSLGKRQGRGTEAFF. CDR3 sequence (DNA): TGCGCCAGCAGCTTGGGGAAACGACAGGGCCGCGGCACTGAAGCTTTCTTT. The chain uses TRBV5-1 and TRBJ1-1; 7 positions agree with TRBD1. CDR3 size: 17 residues. Germline values: CDR1 SGHRS, CDR2 YFSETQ. V shed 0 bases, J shed 4 bases, and the junction held 12 bases outside the gene matches. Drawing the rest from reference TRBV5-1 and TRBJ1-1, the complete variable domain is KAGVTQTPRYLIKTRGQQVTLSCSPISGHRSVSWYQQTPGQGLQFLFEYFSETQRNKGNFPGRFSGRQFSNSRSEMNVSTLELGDSALYLCASSLGKRQGRGTEAFFGQGTRLTVV.

The rearrangement links TRBV7-9 to TRBJ2-5, with TRBD2 matching over 9 bases. Trimming removed 7 bases from V and 7 bases from J; junction bases left unmatched: 10. Germline V lookup: CDR1 SEHNR, CDR2 FQNEAQ (reference sequence). This CDR3 is built from 14 residues. CDR3 in DNA: TGTGCCAGCAATGTGCTAGCGGGACTGGGGACCCAGTACTTC. The encoded protein is CASNVLAGLGTQYF.

The table lists this clonotype with a few counts. The V call is TRBV12-3 or TRBV12-4, the J call TRBJ2-4; D not resolved. The length of the CDR3 is 12 residues. V was cut by 5 bases and J by 7 bases, with 9 bases left in between. In DNA form, the CDR3 reads TGTGCCAGCAGTCCGACTTGGAACATTCAGTACTTC. Translation: CASSPTWNIQYF.

This chain links TRBV11-2 with TRBJ2-2, with 8 bases matching TRBD2. Unmatched junction bases numbered 5, after V lost 5 bases and J lost 3 bases. The V gene's germline CDR1 is SGHAT and CDR2 FQNNGV. The CDR3 extends over 15 amino acids. For the CDR3, the DNA is TGTGCCAGCAGCCCGGGGGGGCAGTACACCGGGGAGCTGTTTTTT. It specifies CASSPGGQYTGELFF.

A few counts support this clonotype. This sequence joins TRBV24-1 and TRBJ2-2; 7 positions agree with TRBD1. This CDR3 comprises 15 residues. Germline V CDR1 and CDR2: KGHDR, SFDVKD. The V gene end was trimmed by 4 bases and the J gene end by 2 bases; junction bases not matched to a gene: 3. CDR3 amino acids: CATSEEGGNTGELFF. The CDR3 region has the DNA TGTGCCACCAGTGAAGAAGGGGGCAACACCGGGGAGCTGTTTTTT.

This clonotype was seen a handful of times. The chain carries TRBV28 and TRBJ2-7; 7 bases line up with TRBD2. Germline CDR1 reads MDHEN; CDR2 reads SYDVKM. Trimming took 10 bases from V and 6 from J; bases not matched to a gene: 6. The CDR3 covers 11 residues. The CDR3: CATTGGFEQYF. The CDR3 bases are TGTGCCACCACGGGGGGTTTCGAGCAGTACTTC. The full variable domain, completed using reference TRBV28 and TRBJ2-7, is DVKVTQSSRYLVKRTGEKVFLECVQDMDHENMFWYRQDPGLGLRLIYFSYDVKMKEKGDIPEGYSVSREKKERFSLILESASTNQTSMYLCATTGGFEQYFGPGTRLTVT.